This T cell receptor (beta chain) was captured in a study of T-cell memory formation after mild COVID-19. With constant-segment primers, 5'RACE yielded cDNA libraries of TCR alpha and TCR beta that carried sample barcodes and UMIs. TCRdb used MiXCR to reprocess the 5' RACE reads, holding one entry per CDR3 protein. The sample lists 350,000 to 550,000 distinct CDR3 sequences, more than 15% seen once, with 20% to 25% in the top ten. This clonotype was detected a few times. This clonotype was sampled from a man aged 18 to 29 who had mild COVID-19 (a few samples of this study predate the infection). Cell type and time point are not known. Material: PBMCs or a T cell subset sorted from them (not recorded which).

The CDR3 region is CASSLAPASGELFF. The CDR3 region has the DNA TGTGCCAGCAGCTTAGCGCCGGCGTCCGGGGAGCTGTTTTTT. The chain combines TRBV7-6 with TRBJ2-2; the D is unclear. The length of the CDR3 is 14 residues. V was clipped by 0 bases and J by 6 bases, with 8 bases between them. Germline CDR1 SGHVS, CDR2 FNYEAQ.